This TCR beta chain was recorded in a study of CD8+ T cells in alopecia areata. This CDR3 contains 16 residues. Germline V gene lookup returns CDR1 SGDLS and CDR2 YYNGEE. Trimming shortened V by 0 bases and J by 1 base, and 11 bases separated the two germline ends. cDNA prepared by RNA extraction and subsequent reverse transcription served as the template for sequencing. TCRdb keeps only in-frame clones here, not all; method: immunoSEQ multiplex PCR. The repertoire consists of 120,000 to 150,000 clones, with 80% to 90% occurring once and the leading ten covering around a quarter. Treatment specified: oral pan-JAK inhibitor, 5-10 mg twice daily.

The sequencing here drew on CD8+ T cells sorted from blood, taken at week 4, from a patient treated with tofacitinib. The receptor was derived from a human donor with alopecia areata. The rearrangement joins TRBV9 to TRBJ2-1, with D perhaps TRBD2 (5 bases). This CDR3 is CASSVVPRGSYNEQFF. As DNA, the CDR3 is TGTGCCAGCAGCGTAGTTCCGCGAGGGTCCTACAATGAGCAGTTCTTC. The full variable domain, its missing parts supplied by reference TRBV9 and TRBJ2-1, is DSGVTQTPKHLITATGQRVTLRCSPRSGDLSVYWYQQSLDQGLQFLIQYYNGEERAKGNILERFSAQQFPDLHSELNLSSLELGDSALYFCASSVVPRGSYNEQFFGPGTRLTVL.